This T cell receptor (beta chain) was recovered during a study of cytomegalovirus exposure and HLA in healthy donors. CDR1 is MGHRA, CDR2 YSYEKL, per germline. Trimming shortened V by 1 base and J by 1 base, and 4 bases separated the two germline ends. The CDR3 length is 14 residues. PCR involved 60 Vbeta and 13 Jbeta primers. Libraries were prepared by immunoSEQ multiplex PCR; TCRdb keeps only in-frame clonotypes and omits some of them. The table has 200,000 to 250,000 clones, 65% to 90% seen once. Points from the study as a whole: TCR beta V segments were, for the most part, productive about 87% or about 30% of the time in an earlier analysis.

With respect to this clone: The antigen is not known.

The TCR sequence derives from a girl under 18 in good health and CMV-seronegative. The rearrangement uses TRBV4-1 and TRBJ2-2, with D unclear. Sequenced: PBMCs. CDR3 in DNA: TGCGCCAGCAGCCAAGGGAGGAACACCGGGGAGCTGTTTTTT. Its translation is CASSQGRNTGELFF.